These 10 T cell receptor beta chains originate from one sample sequenced in a study of T cell responses to AZD1222 COVID-19 vaccine. Clones were sequenced by immunoSEQ multiplex PCR, and TCRdb holds only the in-frame ones, with some missing. Altogether fewer than 250,000 clones are present, about 92% being singletons, with the ten largest covering 1% to 1.5%. Material: peripheral blood, obtained on day 0 of AZD1222 vaccination. The source of these receptors is an adult in good health.

This clone was counted once. A read error may produce the germline difference seen at one junction end. V usage is TRBV11-2 and J usage is TRBJ1-4, with a tentative D call TRBD1 (6 bases). This CDR3 has 12 amino acids. In germline, CDR1 is SGHAT, CDR2 FQNNGV. DNA for the CDR3: TGTGCCAGCAGCCCCCGGGACACCGGAACAGTTTTT. Amino acids: CASSPRDTGTVF. Full variable domain (remainder filled in from reference TRBV11-2 and TRBJ1-4): EAGVAQSPRYKIIEKRQSVAFWCNPISGHATLYWYQQILGQGPKLLIQFQNNGVVDDSQLPKDRFSAERLKGVDSTLKIQPAKLEDSAVYLCASSPRDTGTVFGSGTQLSVL.

The J gene is TRBJ2-2, the V gene TRBV19; 7 positions agree with TRBD1. Germline V gives CDR1 LNHDA, CDR2 SQIVND (reference sequence). This CDR3 has 15 amino acids. The V and J ends lost 9 bases and 5 bases, in that order; junction bases with no gene match: 12. CDR3 amino acids: CASRTGDRWTGELFF. CDR3 nucleotide sequence: TGTGCCAGCCGAACAGGGGATCGATGGACCGGGGAGCTGTTTTTT.

V is TRBV7-9 and J is TRBJ1-3; D not resolved. CDR1 is SEHNR, CDR2 FQNEAQ, per germline (reference sequence). CDR3 length equals 13 residues. V gave up 5 bases and J gave up 0 bases, with 5 bases separating them. CDR3 sequence reads: CASSQNSGNTIYF. CDR3 nucleotide sequence: TGTGCCAGCAGCCAGAACTCTGGAAACACCATATATTTT.

The rearrangement uses TRBV4-1 and TRBJ1-2; TRBD1 aligns across 7 bases. The germline V gene has CDR1 MGHRA and CDR2 YSYEKL. V gave up 1 base and J gave up 4 bases; unmatched junction bases: 3. CDR3 length: 14 residues. CDR3 sequence reads: CASSQGQGVYGYTF. For the CDR3, the DNA is TGCGCCAGCAGCCAAGGACAGGGAGTCTATGGCTACACCTTC.

The chain employs TRBV3-1 (or the pseudogene TRBV3-2) and TRBJ1-1; D is unresolved. Trimming stripped 0 bases from V and 6 bases from J, with 11 bases between. CDR1 and CDR2 from the germline V gene are LGHDT and YNNKEL (reference sequence). The CDR3 is 14 residues long. The CDR3 loop reads CASSQDWRESEAFF. CDR3 nucleotides: TGTGCCAGCAGCCAAGATTGGAGGGAGTCTGAAGCTTTCTTT.

The chain combines TRBV19 with TRBJ1-2; D ambiguous. Germline-derived CDR1 and CDR2 are LNHDA and SQIVND (reference sequence). Trimming pared 5 bases from V and 8 bases from J, leaving 15 bases between. This CDR3 has 13 residues. CDR3 sequence (DNA): TGTGCCAGTAGTCTCTCGGGGTACGGAGGCTACACCTTC. This gives the protein CASSLSGYGGYTF.

This chain uses TRBV19 with TRBJ1-3; unclear D gene. The CDR3 loop spans 11 amino acids. Germline CDR1 LNHDA, CDR2 SQIVND (reference sequence). Trimming left V 9 bases short and J 3 bases short, with 6 bases between. CDR3 loop: CASTLGNTIYF. As DNA, the CDR3 is TGTGCCAGCACCCTTGGAAACACCATATATTTT.

The gene calls are TRBV3-1 (or the pseudogene TRBV3-2) and TRBJ1-6; D ambiguous. CDR3 length: 16 amino acids. V dropped 0 bases and J dropped 7 bases, with 13 bases sitting between them. Per germline, CDR1 LGHDT and CDR2 YNNKEL (reference sequence). The CDR3 sequence is CASSQDRLRANSPLHF. DNA for the CDR3: TGTGCCAGCAGCCAAGACAGGTTGAGGGCCAATTCACCCCTCCACTTT.

This rearrangement joins TRBV3-1 (or the pseudogene TRBV3-2) to TRBJ2-3, with 8 bases that match TRBD2. Trimming removed 0 bases from V and 1 base from J; junction bases left unmatched: 6. CDR1 is LGHDT and CDR2 is YNNKEL in the germline V gene (reference sequence). The CDR3 totals 17 residues. The CDR3 reads CASSQDLLAERTDTQYF. DNA for the CDR3: TGTGCCAGCAGCCAAGATTTACTAGCGGAACGCACAGATACGCAGTATTTT.

CDR3 DNA: TGTGCCAGTAGTAGGGGGCGTGGTAACTATGGCTACACCTTC. Its protein is CASSRGRGNYGYTF. The V gene is TRBV19, the J gene TRBJ1-2, with D possibly TRBD1 on 6 matching bases. The CDR3 is 14 residues long. Germline CDR1 is LNHDA and CDR2 is SQIVND (reference sequence). Trimming stripped 4 bases from V and 1 base from J, with 10 bases between.